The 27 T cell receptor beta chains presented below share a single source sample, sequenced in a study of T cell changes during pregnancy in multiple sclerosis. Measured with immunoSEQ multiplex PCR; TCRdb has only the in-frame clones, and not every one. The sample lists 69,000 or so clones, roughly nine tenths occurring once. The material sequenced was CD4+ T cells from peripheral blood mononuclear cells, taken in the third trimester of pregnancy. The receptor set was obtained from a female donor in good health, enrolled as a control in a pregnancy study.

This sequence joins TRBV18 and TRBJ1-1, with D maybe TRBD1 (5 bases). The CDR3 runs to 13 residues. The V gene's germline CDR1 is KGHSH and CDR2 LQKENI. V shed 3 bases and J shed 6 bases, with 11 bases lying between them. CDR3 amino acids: CASSPGHLAEAFF. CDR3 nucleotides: TGTGCCAGCTCACCTGGACATCTGGCTGAAGCTTTCTTT. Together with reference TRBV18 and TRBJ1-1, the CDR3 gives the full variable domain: NAGVMQNPRHLVRRRGQEARLRCSPMKGHSHVYWYRQLPEEGLKFMVYLQKENIIDESGMPKERFSAEFPKEGPSILRIQQVVRGDSAAYFCASSPGHLAEAFFGQGTRLTVV.

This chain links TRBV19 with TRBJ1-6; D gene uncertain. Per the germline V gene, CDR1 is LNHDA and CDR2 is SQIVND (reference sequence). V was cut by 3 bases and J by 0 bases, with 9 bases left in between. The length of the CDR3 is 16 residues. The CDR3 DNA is TGTGCCAGTAGTATTGACACAAGCTCCTATAATTCACCCCTCCACTTT. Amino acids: CASSIDTSSYNSPLHF.

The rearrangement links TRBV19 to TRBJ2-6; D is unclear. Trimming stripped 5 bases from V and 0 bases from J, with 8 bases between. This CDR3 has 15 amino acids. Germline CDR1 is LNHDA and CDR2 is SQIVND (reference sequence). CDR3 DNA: TGTGCCAGTAGTTTCCACAGCTCTGGGGCCAACGTCCTGACTTTC. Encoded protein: CASSFHSSGANVLTF. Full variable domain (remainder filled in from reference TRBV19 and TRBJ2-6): DGGITQSPKYLFRKEGQNVTLSCEQNLNHDAMYWYRQDPGQGLRLIYYSQIVNDFQKGDIAEGYSVSREKKESFPLTVTSAQKNPTAFYLCASSFHSSGANVLTFGAGSRLTVL.

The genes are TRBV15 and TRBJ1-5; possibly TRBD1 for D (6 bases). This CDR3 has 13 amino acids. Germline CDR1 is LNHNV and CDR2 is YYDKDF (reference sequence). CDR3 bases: TGTGAGGGGGGGCCATATAGCAATCAGCCCCAGCATTTT. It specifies CEGGPYSNQPQHF.

CDR3 nucleotide sequence: TGCGCCAGCAGCTTGCAGGTGGACAGGGTCACTGAAGCTTTCTTT. As protein: CASSLQVDRVTEAFF. The V call is TRBV5-1, the J call TRBJ1-1; 8 bases are a match to TRBD1. V was pared by 1 base and J by 4 bases, with 6 bases of the junction left unmatched. CDR1 is SGHRS and CDR2 is YFSETQ in the germline V gene. The CDR3 sequence is 15 residues long.

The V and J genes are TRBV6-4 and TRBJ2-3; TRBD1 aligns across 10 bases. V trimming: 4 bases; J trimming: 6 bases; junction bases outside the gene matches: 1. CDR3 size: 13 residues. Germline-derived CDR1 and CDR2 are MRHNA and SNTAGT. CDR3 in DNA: TGTGCCAGCAGTGTGGACAGGGGGGATACGCAGTATTTT. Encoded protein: CASSVDRGDTQYF.

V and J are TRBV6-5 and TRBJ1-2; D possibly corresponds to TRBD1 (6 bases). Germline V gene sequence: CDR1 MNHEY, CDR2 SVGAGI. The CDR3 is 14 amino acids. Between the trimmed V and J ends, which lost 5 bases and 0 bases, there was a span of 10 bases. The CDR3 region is CASSPGHPNYGYTF. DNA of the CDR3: TGTGCCAGCAGTCCGGGACACCCTAACTATGGCTACACCTTC.

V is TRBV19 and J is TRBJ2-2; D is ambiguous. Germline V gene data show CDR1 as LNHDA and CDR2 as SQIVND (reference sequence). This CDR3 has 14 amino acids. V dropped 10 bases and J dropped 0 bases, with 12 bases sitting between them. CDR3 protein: CAIPSYANTGELFF. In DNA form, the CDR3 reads TGTGCCATACCGTCCTACGCGAACACCGGGGAGCTGTTTTTT.

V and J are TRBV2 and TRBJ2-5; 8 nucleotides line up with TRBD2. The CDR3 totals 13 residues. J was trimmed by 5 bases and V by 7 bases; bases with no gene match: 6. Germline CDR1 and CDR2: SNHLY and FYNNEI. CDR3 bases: TGTGCCAGCACTAAGCGGGGGCGGGAGACCCAGTACTTC. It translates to CASTKRGRETQYF. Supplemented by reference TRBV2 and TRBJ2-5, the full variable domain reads EPEVTQTPSHQVTQMGQEVILRCVPISNHLYFYWYRQILGQKVEFLVSFYNNEISEKSEIFDDQFSVERPDGSNFTLKIRSTKLEDSAMYFCASTKRGRETQYFGPGTRLLVL.

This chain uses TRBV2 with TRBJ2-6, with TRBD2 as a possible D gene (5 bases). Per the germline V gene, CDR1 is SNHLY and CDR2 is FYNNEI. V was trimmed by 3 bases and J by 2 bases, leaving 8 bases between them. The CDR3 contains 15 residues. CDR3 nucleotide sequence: TGTGCCAGCAGTGAGCTCGGGGCTGGGGCCAACGTCCTGACTTTC. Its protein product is CASSELGAGANVLTF. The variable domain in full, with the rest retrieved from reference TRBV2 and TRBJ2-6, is EPEVTQTPSHQVTQMGQEVILRCVPISNHLYFYWYRQILGQKVEFLVSFYNNEISEKSEIFDDQFSVERPDGSNFTLKIRSTKLEDSAMYFCASSELGAGANVLTFGAGSRLTVL.

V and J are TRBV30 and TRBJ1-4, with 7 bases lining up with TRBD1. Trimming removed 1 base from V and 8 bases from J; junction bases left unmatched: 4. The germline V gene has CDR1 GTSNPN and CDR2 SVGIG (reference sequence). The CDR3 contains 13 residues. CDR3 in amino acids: CAWSGQGREKLFF. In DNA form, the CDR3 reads TGTGCCTGGAGTGGACAGGGAAGAGAAAAACTGTTTTTT.

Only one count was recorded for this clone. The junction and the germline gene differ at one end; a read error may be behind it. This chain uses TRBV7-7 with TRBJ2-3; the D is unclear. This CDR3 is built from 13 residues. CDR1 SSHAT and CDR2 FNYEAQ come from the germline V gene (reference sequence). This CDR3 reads CASSLSGTDTQYF. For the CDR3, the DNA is TGTGCTAGCAGCTTATCTGGCACAGATACGCAGTATTTT.

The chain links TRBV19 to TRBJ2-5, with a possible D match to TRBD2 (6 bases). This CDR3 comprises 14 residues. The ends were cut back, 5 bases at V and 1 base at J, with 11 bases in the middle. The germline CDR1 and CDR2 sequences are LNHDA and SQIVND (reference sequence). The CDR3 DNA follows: TGTGCCAGTAGTCCTCGGGGGTTCCAAGAGACCCAGTACTTC. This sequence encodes CASSPRGFQETQYF.

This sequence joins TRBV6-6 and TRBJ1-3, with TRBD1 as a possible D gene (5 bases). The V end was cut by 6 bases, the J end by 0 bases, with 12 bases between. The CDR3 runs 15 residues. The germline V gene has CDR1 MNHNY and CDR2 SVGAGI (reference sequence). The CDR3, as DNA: TGTGCCAGCAGCCAGGGCCCGAACTCTGGAAACACCATATATTTT. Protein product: CASSQGPNSGNTIYF.

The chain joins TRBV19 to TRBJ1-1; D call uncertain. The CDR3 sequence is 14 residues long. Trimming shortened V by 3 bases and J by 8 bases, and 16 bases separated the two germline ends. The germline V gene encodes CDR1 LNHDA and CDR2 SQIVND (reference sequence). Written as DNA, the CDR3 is TGTGCCAGTAGTATTGTTCAGGAGGAGAAAGAAGCTTTCTTT. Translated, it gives CASSIVQEEKEAFF.

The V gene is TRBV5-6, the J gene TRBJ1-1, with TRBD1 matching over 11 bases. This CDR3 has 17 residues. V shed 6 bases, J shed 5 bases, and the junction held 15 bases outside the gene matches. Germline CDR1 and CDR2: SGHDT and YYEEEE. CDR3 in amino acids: CASTDGQGASLITEAFF. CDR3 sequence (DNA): TGTGCCAGCACCGATGGACAGGGGGCGTCGTTGATAACTGAAGCTTTCTTT.

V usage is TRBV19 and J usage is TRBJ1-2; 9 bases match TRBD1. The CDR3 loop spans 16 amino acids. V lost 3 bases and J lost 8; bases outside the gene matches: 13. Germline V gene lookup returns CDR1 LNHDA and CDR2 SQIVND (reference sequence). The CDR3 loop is CASSINIMTGGKGYTF. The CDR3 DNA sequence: TGTGCCAGTAGTATCAATATCATGACAGGGGGGAAAGGCTACACCTTC.

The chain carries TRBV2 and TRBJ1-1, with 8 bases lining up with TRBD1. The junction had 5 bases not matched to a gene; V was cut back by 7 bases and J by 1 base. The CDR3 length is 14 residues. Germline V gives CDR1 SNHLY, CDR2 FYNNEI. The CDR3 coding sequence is TGTGCCAGCATCCTCGACAGGGGGAACACTGAAGCTTTCTTT. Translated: CASILDRGNTEAFF.

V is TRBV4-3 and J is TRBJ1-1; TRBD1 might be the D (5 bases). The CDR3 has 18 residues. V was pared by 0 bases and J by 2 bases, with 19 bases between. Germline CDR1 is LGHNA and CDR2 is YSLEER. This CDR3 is CASSQDGAASVGNTEAFF. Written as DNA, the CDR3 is TGCGCCAGCAGCCAAGATGGGGCGGCCAGCGTCGGAAACACTGAAGCTTTCTTT.

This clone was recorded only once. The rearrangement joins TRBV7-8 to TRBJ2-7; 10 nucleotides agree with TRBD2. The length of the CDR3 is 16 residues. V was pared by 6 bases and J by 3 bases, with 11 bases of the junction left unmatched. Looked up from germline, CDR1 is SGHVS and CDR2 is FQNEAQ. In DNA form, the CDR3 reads TGTGCCAGCAGTATCATGAGGACTAGCGGAGTCTACGAGCAGTACTTC. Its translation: CASSIMRTSGVYEQYF.

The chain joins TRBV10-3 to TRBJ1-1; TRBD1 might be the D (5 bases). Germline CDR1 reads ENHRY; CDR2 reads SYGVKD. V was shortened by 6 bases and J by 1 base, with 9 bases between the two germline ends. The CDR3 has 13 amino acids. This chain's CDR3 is CAIRTEENTEAFF. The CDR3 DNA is TGTGCCATCAGGACAGAAGAGAACACTGAAGCTTTCTTT.

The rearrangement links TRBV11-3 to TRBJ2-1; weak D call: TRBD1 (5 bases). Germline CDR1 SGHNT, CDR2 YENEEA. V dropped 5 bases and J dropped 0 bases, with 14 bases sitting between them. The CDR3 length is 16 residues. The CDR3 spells CASSPRQPSSYNEQFF. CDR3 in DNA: TGTGCCAGCAGCCCCAGACAGCCTAGCTCCTACAATGAGCAGTTCTTC.

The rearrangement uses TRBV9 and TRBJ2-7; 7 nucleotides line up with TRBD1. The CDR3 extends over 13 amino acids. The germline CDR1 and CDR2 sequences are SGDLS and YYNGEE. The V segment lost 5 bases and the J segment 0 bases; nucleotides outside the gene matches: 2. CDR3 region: CASSRDSSYEQYF. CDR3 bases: TGTGCCAGCAGTAGGGACAGCTCCTACGAGCAGTACTTC.

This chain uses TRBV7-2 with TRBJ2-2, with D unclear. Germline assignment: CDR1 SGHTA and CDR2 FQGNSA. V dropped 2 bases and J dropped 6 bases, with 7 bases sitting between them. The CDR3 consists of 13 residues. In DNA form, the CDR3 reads TGTGCCAGCAGCTTAATCTTAGCCGGGGAGCTGTTTTTT. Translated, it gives CASSLILAGELFF. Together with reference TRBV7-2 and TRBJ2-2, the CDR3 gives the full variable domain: GAGVSQSPSNKVTEKGKDVELRCDPISGHTALYWYRQSLGQGLEFLIYFQGNSAPDKSGLPSDRFSAERTGGSVSTLTIQRTQQEDSAVYLCASSLILAGELFFGEGSRLTVL.

CDR3 nucleotide sequence: TGCGCCAGCAGCCGCTCTAGCGGGGGGGCCGGCAATGAGCAGTTCTTC. Amino acids: CASSRSSGGAGNEQFF. The rearrangement joins TRBV4-1 to TRBJ2-1, with TRBD2 identical over 12 bases. CDR1 is MGHRA and CDR2 is YSYEKL in the germline V gene. The length of the CDR3 is 16 residues. V was pared by 4 bases and J by 6 bases, with 7 bases of the junction left unmatched.

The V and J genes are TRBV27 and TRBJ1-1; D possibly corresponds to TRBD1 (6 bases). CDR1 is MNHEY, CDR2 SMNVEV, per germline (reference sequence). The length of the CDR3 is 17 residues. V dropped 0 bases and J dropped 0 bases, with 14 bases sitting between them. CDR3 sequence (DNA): TGTGCCAGCAGTTTATCGAAGGGGGGGTTCATGAACACTGAAGCTTTCTTT. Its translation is CASSLSKGGFMNTEAFF.

CDR3 residues: CASSRGGPGDTQYF. The CDR3 nucleotides read TGTGCCAGCAGCCGGGGGGGTCCCGGGGATACGCAGTATTTT. This chain uses TRBV4-2 with TRBJ2-3, with TRBD2 identical over 7 bases. Germline V gene sequence: CDR1 LGHNA, CDR2 YNFKEQ. Trimming took 4 bases from V and 6 from J; bases not matched to a gene: 7. CDR3 size: 14 residues.